This T cell receptor beta chain is from a study of vaccination and CD4 T cells after COVID-19. Study as a whole: Participants were administered two doses of either the BNT162b2 or the mRNA-1273 vaccine. At a median around 92 days (range 35 to 161) after diagnosis, post-COVID samples were drawn. Convalescent patients, a few in number, were sampled at day 14 and days 161 to 241 post-vaccination.

The time point is: late sampling 161 to 241 days after vaccination in three convalescent patients. Positive PCR tests were logged from March through December 2020, ahead of US Alpha, Beta and Delta variants. Trimming cost V 2 bases and J 3 bases, with 4 bases left between them. The CDR3 contains 13 residues. Germline V gene data show CDR1 as MNHEY and CDR2 as SVGEGT. MiXCR, applied by TCRdb to the PCR reads, yields one record per CDR3 protein. Of around 37,000 distinct CDR3 sequences listed, more than 35% are singletons. By share, this clonotype ranks as medium-sized (0.01 to 0.1%). This rearrangement joins TRBV6-2 or TRBV6-3 to TRBJ2-2; D gene unclear. Material: CD4+ T cells from blood, obtained about 7 months after SARS-CoV-2 vaccination. This clonotype originated in a human donor who had recovered from COVID-19. CDR3 in amino acids: CASSYTDTGELFF. In DNA, the CDR3 is TGTGCCAGCAGTTACACGGACACCGGGGAGCTGTTTTTT.